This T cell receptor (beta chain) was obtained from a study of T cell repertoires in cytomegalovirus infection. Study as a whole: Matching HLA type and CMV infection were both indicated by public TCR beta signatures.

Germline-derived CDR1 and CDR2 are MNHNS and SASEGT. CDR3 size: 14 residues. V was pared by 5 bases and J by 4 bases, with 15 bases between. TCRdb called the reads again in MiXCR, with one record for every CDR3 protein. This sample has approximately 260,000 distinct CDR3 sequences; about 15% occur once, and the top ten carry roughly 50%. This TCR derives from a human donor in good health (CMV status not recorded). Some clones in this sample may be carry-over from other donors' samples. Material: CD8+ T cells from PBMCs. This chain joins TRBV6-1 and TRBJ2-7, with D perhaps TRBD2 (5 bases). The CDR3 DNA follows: TGTGCCAGCAGTCCGAAAAACGGGGAATACGAGCAGTACTTC. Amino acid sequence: CASSPKNGEYEQYF.